This T cell receptor beta chain emerged from a study of T-cell memory formation after mild COVID-19. This clonotype has only a few counts. V shed 0 bases and J shed 2 bases, with 12 bases lying between them. Per the germline V gene, CDR1 is SGHRS and CDR2 is YFSETQ. This CDR3 is 15 amino acids long. TCRdb reprocessed the 5' RACE reads with MiXCR, giving one entry per CDR3 protein. The data contain about 620,000 distinct CDR3 sequences, approximately 19% of them seen just once; the ten biggest clones take up around 13%. The receptor was isolated from an adult woman who had mild COVID-19 (a few samples of this study predate the infection). Cell type and time point are not known. The gene calls are TRBV5-1 and TRBJ2-7; D uncertain. The specimen sequenced was PBMCs or a T cell subset sorted from them (not recorded which). The CDR3 reads CASSLGENGPYEQYF. The DNA for the CDR3 is TGCGCCAGCAGCTTGGGGGAAAACGGACCCTACGAGCAGTACTTC.